One sample yielded the 10 T cell receptor beta chains listed below, sequenced in a study of beta chain features in type 1 diabetes. The whole isolated RNA underwent reverse transcription, so sequencing captured expressed TCRB transcripts. Clones were sequenced by immunoSEQ multiplex PCR, and TCRdb holds only the in-frame ones, with some missing. This table holds 250,000 to 350,000 clones, around 15% found once. Source material: central memory CD4+ T cells from blood. These receptors were collected from a man aged 25-45 years in good health.

The V call is TRBV10-3, the J call TRBJ1-1; the D is unclear. V was trimmed by 10 bases and J by 4 bases, leaving 13 bases between them. From germline, CDR1 is ENHRY and CDR2 SYGVKD. The CDR3 covers 12 residues. The CDR3 sequence is CASLRTGTEAFF. In DNA form, the CDR3 reads TGTGCCAGCCTTCGGACGGGCACTGAAGCTTTCTTT.

This clone was seen only a few times. The chain recombines TRBV5-4 with TRBJ1-1; D gene ambiguous. Trimming took 0 bases from V and 8 from J, leaving 14 bases between them. The V gene's germline CDR1 is SGHNT and CDR2 YYREEE (reference sequence). This CDR3 comprises 14 residues. This CDR3 is CASSLARKQTEAFF. The DNA for the CDR3 is TGTGCCAGCAGCTTGGCAAGAAAACAGACCGAAGCTTTCTTT.

In its sample, this clone was seen a few times. This sequence joins TRBV7-8 and TRBJ1-1; maybe TRBD1 (5 bases). Trimming shortened V by 3 bases and J by 4 bases, and 12 bases separated the two germline ends. CDR3 length equals 14 residues. Germline values: CDR1 SGHVS, CDR2 FQNEAQ. The CDR3 coding sequence is TGTGCCAGCAGCTTTACAGGTTGGGGCACTGAAGCTTTCTTT. As protein: CASSFTGWGTEAFF.

This clone came up a few times. This chain links TRBV6-5 with TRBJ1-2; 11 positions agree with TRBD1. Trimming removed 5 bases from V and 4 bases from J; junction bases left unmatched: 3. The CDR3 has 14 residues. Looked up from germline, CDR1 is MNHEY and CDR2 is SVGAGI. The CDR3 sequence: CASSPGTGGYGYTF. The CDR3 nucleotides are TGTGCCAGCAGTCCCGGGACAGGGGGCTATGGCTACACCTTC.

This clone was counted only a few times. This chain connects TRBV4-2 to TRBJ1-3, with TRBD1 matching over 7 bases. Germline CDR1 reads LGHNA; CDR2 reads YNFKEQ. Trimming at V came to 2 bases and at J to 7 bases, leaving 5 bases not matched to a gene. This CDR3 has 14 amino acids. The CDR3 region is CASSQTGVGNTIYF. Here the CDR3 DNA reads TGTGCCAGCAGCCAAACAGGGGTCGGTAACACCATATATTTT.

This clone turned up a few times. Only one base separates this from a far larger clonotype, so it likely reflects a read error. This chain connects TRBV2 to TRBJ2-6; D gene uncertain. V was trimmed by 8 bases and J by 2 bases, leaving 13 bases between them. The CDR3 length is 15 residues. The germline V gene has CDR1 SNHLY and CDR2 FYNNEI. In DNA, the CDR3 is TGTGCCAGCTGGGCCGAGGCGGCTGGGGCCAACGTCCTGACTTTC. It is translated as CASWAEAAGANVLTF.

The rearrangement uses TRBV6-1 and TRBJ1-5; D possibly corresponds to TRBD1 (5 bases). Germline V gives CDR1 MNHNS, CDR2 SASEGT. V lost 10 bases, J lost 1 base, and 14 bases lay in between. The CDR3 runs 14 residues. The CDR3 here is CAIRGAGSNQPQHF. The CDR3 DNA reads TGTGCCATACGAGGGGCTGGAAGCAATCAGCCCCAGCATTTT.

The chain recombines TRBV27 with TRBJ2-2, with D possibly being TRBD2 (5 bases). V shed 1 base and J shed 0 bases, with 12 bases lying between them. Germline CDR1 MNHEY, CDR2 SMNVEV (reference sequence). The CDR3 length is 17 residues. CDR3 amino acids: CASSLWWAGSNTGELFF. The CDR3 DNA follows: TGTGCCAGCAGTTTATGGTGGGCGGGTTCGAACACCGGGGAGCTGTTTTTT.

This clone has more than one count but fewer than ten. The chain is built from TRBV15 and TRBJ1-2; tentatively, D is TRBD1 (5 bases). CDR3 length: 13 amino acids. Germline CDR1 LNHNV, CDR2 YYDKDF (reference sequence). Trimming cost V 5 bases and J 4 bases, with 11 bases left between them. The CDR3 bases are TGTGCCACCAGCTCACAGGACTTCTATGGCTACACCTTC. Its protein product is CATSSQDFYGYTF.

This chain connects TRBV19 to TRBJ2-1; 10 bases are a match to TRBD1. CDR1 is LNHDA, CDR2 SQIVND, per germline (reference sequence). After removal of 4 bases from V and 7 bases from J, the junction contained 10 bases not matched to a gene. CDR3 length: 16 amino acids. CDR3 coding DNA: TGTGCCAGTAGTACTATCGCGACAGGGGGCGGGAATGAGCAGTTCTTC. Amino acid sequence: CASSTIATGGGNEQFF.